This passage covers 32 T cell receptor beta chains from one sample sequenced in a study of HIV-infected patients and healthy controls. All unsorted peripheral T cells were captured because whole blood was used without fractionation. About 540 ng RNA was reverse transcribed with alpha and beta constant-region primers. Separate chain-specific third strand synthesis with multiplexing indices produced the alpha and beta libraries. TCRdb ran MiXCR on the 5' RACE reads and lists one entry per CDR3 protein. The sample has more than 15,000 distinct CDR3 sequences, about 9.4% seen once; the top ten hold over 5.5%. Material: blood. These receptors were collected from an adult in good health.

By share, this clonotype ranks as medium-sized. CDR3 coding DNA: TGTGCCAGCAGTGATAGGGGAACAGGTGATGCTTTCTTT. Translated: CASSDRGTGDAFF. The chain has TRBV25-1 and TRBJ1-1, with D possibly TRBD1 on 5 matching bases. V lost 3 bases and J lost 11, with 16 bases in between. Germline V lookup: CDR1 MGHDK, CDR2 SYGVNS. This CDR3 spans 13 amino acids.

This clonotype was seen many times. The gene calls are TRBV11-2 and TRBJ2-7; D unresolved. In germline, CDR1 is SGHAT, CDR2 FQNNGV. The CDR3 is 14 amino acids. Trimming pared 1 base from V and 2 bases from J, leaving 9 bases between. The CDR3 region is CASSLVMKPYEQYF. CDR3 bases: TGTGCCAGCAGCTTAGTCATGAAGCCCTACGAGCAGTACTTC.

There are many counts of this clonotype. The chain joins TRBV4-1 to TRBJ1-5; D not certain. Germline-derived CDR1 and CDR2 are MGHRA and YSYEKL. V lost 0 bases and J 5 bases, leaving 20 bases between the germline ends. The CDR3 is made up of 18 amino acids. The CDR3: CASSQDWARRKGHQPQHF. In DNA, the CDR3 is TGCGCCAGCAGCCAAGATTGGGCTAGGAGAAAGGGCCATCAGCCCCAGCATTTT.

This clonotype was counted at least ten times. The rearrangement links TRBV6-5 to TRBJ2-7, with 9 nucleotides matching TRBD1. The germline V gene has CDR1 MNHEY and CDR2 SVGAGI. The CDR3 length is 14 residues. V lost 5 bases and J lost 3; bases outside the gene matches: 5. DNA of the CDR3: TGTGCCAGCAGTAGCCGGGACAGGGTCTACGAGCAGTACTTC. It specifies CASSSRDRVYEQYF.

This clonotype was seen at least ten times. The J gene is TRBJ2-1, the V gene TRBV5-4, with D possibly TRBD2 on 5 matching bases. Trimming pared 0 bases from V and 0 bases from J, leaving 7 bases between. This CDR3 has 15 amino acids. CDR1 is SGHNT, CDR2 YYREEE, per germline (reference sequence). The CDR3 loop reads CASSLVGSSYNEQFF. The CDR3 region has the DNA TGTGCCAGCAGCTTGGTTGGGAGCTCCTACAATGAGCAGTTCTTC.

V and J are TRBV20-1 and TRBJ2-5; D gene ambiguous. The CDR3 runs 13 residues. Germline assignment: CDR1 DFQATT and CDR2 SNEGSKA (reference sequence). The V gene lost 2 bases and the J gene lost 3 bases, with 10 bases spanning the gap. The CDR3 region has the DNA TGCAGTGCTAGAAGATCGGCAGAAGAGACCCAGTACTTC. Translating it yields CSARRSAEETQYF.

This clonotype was seen a few times. The gene calls are TRBV29-1 and TRBJ2-1; TRBD2 aligns across 9 bases. The CDR3 contains 14 residues. CDR1 is SQVTM, CDR2 ANQGSEA, per germline. J was trimmed by 6 bases and V by 4 bases; bases with no gene match: 7. The CDR3 is CSVGFLAGFNEQFF. CDR3 in DNA: TGCAGCGTTGGATTTCTAGCGGGATTCAATGAGCAGTTCTTC.

This clonotype was seen at least ten times. This chain connects TRBV28 to TRBJ2-5; tentative D call: TRBD2 (5 bases). The CDR3 spans 15 residues. Trimming took off 3 bases at V and 2 bases at J, with 13 bases between the two ends. Germline CDR1 MDHEN, CDR2 SYDVKM. Written as DNA, the CDR3 is TGTGCCAGCAGTTTTAGGGCTAGCAGACAAGAGACCCAGTACTTC. This gives the protein CASSFRASRQETQYF.

The table lists this clonotype with many counts. The rearrangement links TRBV27 to TRBJ1-3; TRBD1 is a possible D gene (6 bases). V gave up 7 bases and J gave up 4 bases, with 11 bases separating them. Germline assignment: CDR1 MNHEY and CDR2 SMNVEV (reference sequence). This CDR3 spans 13 amino acids. The CDR3 sequence is CASKTGAGNTIYF. In nucleotides, the CDR3 is TGTGCCAGCAAGACGGGGGCGGGAAACACCATATATTTT.

This clonotype was detected ten times or more. The rearrangement uses TRBV5-4 and TRBJ2-1; the D gene is possibly TRBD2 (7 bases). V lost 0 bases to trimming and J lost 0 bases, with 13 bases between them. Germline V gene sequence: CDR1 SGHNT, CDR2 YYREEE (reference sequence). This CDR3 comprises 17 residues. This CDR3 is CASSLGGGTPSYNEQFF. CDR3 DNA sequence: TGTGCCAGCAGCTTGGGGGGGGGGACACCCTCCTACAATGAGCAGTTCTTC. The whole variable domain, filled in from reference TRBV5-4 and TRBJ2-1, reads ETGVTQSPTHLIKTRGQQVTLRCSSQSGHNTVSWYQQALGQGPQFIFQYYREEENGRGNFPPRFSGLQFPNYSSELNVNALELDDSALYLCASSLGGGTPSYNEQFFGPGTRLTVL.

This clonotype came up many times. The V gene is TRBV5-5, the J gene TRBJ2-7; a possible D gene is TRBD1 (6 bases). There are 12 residues in the CDR3. V was cut by 3 bases and J by 5 bases, with 9 bases left in between. Germline V gene lookup returns CDR1 SGHKS and CDR2 YYEKEE (reference sequence). CDR3 DNA sequence: TGTGCCAGCAGCTCTTACAGGGACGAGCAGTACTTC. Protein product: CASSSYRDEQYF.

There are many counts of this clonotype. The chain joins TRBV14 to TRBJ1-6; TRBD1 matches 8 bases. The V gene end was trimmed by 4 bases and the J gene end by 7 bases; junction bases not matched to a gene: 3. This CDR3 contains 14 residues. Germline V CDR1 and CDR2: SGHDN, FVKESK. As DNA, the CDR3 is TGTGCCAGCAGCCTTGACAGGGGAAATTCACCCCTCCACTTT. Translation gives CASSLDRGNSPLHF.

This clonotype showed up many times. V gene TRBV20-1 combines with J gene TRBJ2-2, with TRBD2 matching over 9 bases. The germline V gene has CDR1 DFQATT and CDR2 SNEGSKA (reference sequence). CDR3 length: 17 amino acids. V gave up 0 bases and J gave up 3 bases; unmatched junction bases: 8. The CDR3 DNA follows: TGCAGTGCTAGAGATAAGAGGACTAGCGTTTACACCGGGGAGCTGTTTTTT. This sequence encodes CSARDKRTSVYTGELFF.

By share, this clonotype ranks as medium-sized. This chain connects TRBV20-1 to TRBJ2-1, with D maybe TRBD2 (6 bases). Trimming removed 1 base from V and 3 bases from J, with 10 bases in between. Germline V CDR1 and CDR2: DFQATT, SNEGSKA (reference sequence). The CDR3 totals 14 residues. The CDR3 DNA reads as TGCAGTGCTAGAGTCTCTAGCGACTACAATGAGCAGTTCTTC. Translating it yields CSARVSSDYNEQFF.

This chain uses TRBV10-3 with TRBJ2-1, with 7 nucleotides matching TRBD2. The CDR3 is 12 residues long. V dropped 11 bases and J dropped 4; count of bases not matched to a gene: 5. Germline loops: CDR1 ENHRY, CDR2 SYGVKD. The CDR3 here is CAVSSGYNEQFF. The CDR3 bases are TGTGCCGTCTCTAGCGGTTACAATGAGCAGTTCTTC.

This clonotype was counted many times. The V gene is TRBV5-1, the J gene TRBJ2-7, with TRBD1 identical over 7 bases. The CDR3 is 14 amino acids. V shed 5 bases, J shed 9 bases, and the junction held 14 bases outside the gene matches. The germline V gene encodes CDR1 SGHRS and CDR2 YFSETQ. In DNA, the CDR3 is TGCGCCAGCAGTTACAGGGGCCCCGAAGGCGGGCAGTACTTC. Amino acids: CASSYRGPEGGQYF.

This clonotype is labeled medium-sized. This chain uses TRBV27 with TRBJ2-7, with 7 bases lining up with TRBD2. The V and J ends lost 6 bases and 1 base, in that order; junction bases with no gene match: 9. This CDR3 is 15 amino acids long. Germline V CDR1 and CDR2: MNHEY, SMNVEV (reference sequence). Written as DNA, the CDR3 is TGTGCCAGCAGCCGAGAAGGACTAGGATCCTACGAGCAGTACTTC. Encoded protein: CASSREGLGSYEQYF.

By sample fraction, this clonotype is medium-sized. The genes are TRBV7-8 and TRBJ2-7; D remains unclear. Germline V lookup: CDR1 SGHVS, CDR2 FQNEAQ. The CDR3 contains 14 residues. Trimming took off 1 base at V and 2 bases at J, with 9 bases between the two ends. The chain's CDR3 is CASSLGIRAYEQYF. As DNA, the CDR3 is TGTGCCAGCAGCTTAGGGATACGAGCCTACGAGCAGTACTTC.

This clonotype has at least ten counts. This chain connects TRBV5-4 to TRBJ2-7, with 8 bases aligning to TRBD1. Germline trimming cut 2 bases from V and 5 bases from J; bases unmatched to any gene: 6. Germline V lookup: CDR1 SGHNT, CDR2 YYREEE (reference sequence). This CDR3 has 14 residues. For the CDR3, the DNA is TGTGCCAGCAGCTTAGGCAGGGGGCACGACGAGCAGTACTTC. Amino acids: CASSLGRGHDEQYF.

Within the sample, this clonotype is medium-sized. This chain uses TRBV5-1 with TRBJ2-5; TRBD2 matches 8 bases. Germline V gene data show CDR1 as SGHRS and CDR2 as YFSETQ. The J segment lost 1 base and the V segment lost 1 base, leaving 3 bases of the junction unmatched. The CDR3 spans 15 residues. For the CDR3, the DNA is TGCGCCAGCAGCTTGATCAGCGGGAGCCAAGAGACCCAGTACTTC. It is translated as CASSLISGSQETQYF.

There are many counts of this clonotype. The chain recombines TRBV20-1 with TRBJ2-1; D might be TRBD1 or TRBD2, each matching 5 bases. The germline V gene has CDR1 DFQATT and CDR2 SNEGSKA (reference sequence). V shed 5 bases and J shed 4 bases, with 9 bases lying between them. The CDR3 consists of 12 residues. The CDR3 DNA reads TGCAGTGCTGCAGAGGGGTACAATGAGCAGTTCTTC. It is translated as CSAAEGYNEQFF.

This clonotype was counted only a few times. V usage is TRBV20-1 and J usage is TRBJ2-7, with 7 bases aligning to TRBD2. CDR1 DFQATT and CDR2 SNEGSKA come from the germline V gene (reference sequence). The CDR3 has 15 amino acids. The V and J ends lost 1 base and 6 bases, in that order; junction bases with no gene match: 12. CDR3 sequence: CSARGSGQRMGEQYF. The CDR3 nucleotides are TGCAGTGCTAGAGGTAGCGGGCAACGCATGGGCGAGCAGTACTTC.

Within the sample, this clonotype is medium-sized (0.01 to 0.1%). The chain links TRBV20-1 to TRBJ1-5; tentatively, D is TRBD1 (6 bases). There are 14 residues in the CDR3. Germline V CDR1 and CDR2: DFQATT, SNEGSKA (reference sequence). The ends were cut back, 6 bases at V and 0 bases at J, with 12 bases in the middle. The CDR3 DNA reads TGCAGTGCGGGCAGGGGATATAGCAATCAGCCCCAGCATTTT. Translating gives CSAGRGYSNQPQHF.

This clonotype was counted at least ten times. The J gene is TRBJ2-2, the V gene TRBV2; no reliable D call. Germline loops: CDR1 SNHLY, CDR2 FYNNEI. The CDR3 is 14 residues long. V lost 1 base and J 2 bases, leaving 5 bases between the germline ends. CDR3 protein: CASSEGGNTGELFF. CDR3 DNA sequence: TGTGCCAGCAGTGAAGGCGGAAACACCGGGGAGCTGTTTTTT.

The V and J genes are TRBV11-2 and TRBJ1-1; 7 positions agree with TRBD1. The V gene's germline CDR1 is SGHAT and CDR2 FQNNGV. The CDR3 consists of 14 residues. Trimming cost V 5 bases and J 1 base; bases outside gene matches: 4. The CDR3 DNA sequence: TGTGCCAGCAGCCTGGGACAGCCGAACACTGAAGCTTTCTTT. This encodes CASSLGQPNTEAFF.

This clonotype is medium-sized in the sample. This sequence joins TRBV6-1 and TRBJ2-1; 11 nucleotides agree with TRBD2. This CDR3 contains 15 residues. J gave up 2 bases and V 8 bases, and 5 bases lay outside the gene matches. Per the germline V gene, CDR1 is MNHNS and CDR2 is SASEGT. CDR3 residues: CASADSGRAYNEQFF. The CDR3 DNA sequence: TGTGCCAGCGCAGATAGCGGGAGGGCCTACAATGAGCAGTTCTTC.

As for this clonotype: This may come from a read error, since a much larger clone is one base off. This sequence joins TRBV5-5 and TRBJ2-4, with D perhaps matching TRBD1 or TRBD2 (5 bases each). The CDR3 runs to 13 residues. Germline V CDR1 and CDR2: SGHKS, YYEKEE (reference sequence). The V and J ends lost 4 bases and 10 bases respectively, with 15 bases between them. The CDR3 region has the DNA TGTGCCAGCAGCCTGGACTGGACAAAGATTCAGTACTTC. Its protein is CASSLDWTKIQYF.

The V gene is TRBV3-1, the J gene TRBJ1-1, with no clear D. Trimming left V 3 bases short and J 2 bases short, with 4 bases between. The CDR3 consists of 12 residues. Looked up from germline, CDR1 is LGHDT and CDR2 is YNNKEL (reference sequence). The CDR3 sequence is CASSQGNTEAFF. CDR3 DNA: TGTGCCAGCAGCCAGGGAAACACTGAAGCTTTCTTT.

This clonotype was seen at least ten times. The chain recombines TRBV7-2 with TRBJ2-7; D gene unclear. In germline, CDR1 is SGHTA, CDR2 FQGNSA. The CDR3 contains 11 residues. This chain's CDR3 is CASSDSYEQYF. CDR3 coding DNA: TGTGCGTCCTCTGACTCCTACGAGCAGTACTTC.

This clonotype was counted between two and nine times. The V call is TRBV7-9, the J call TRBJ2-1; D might be TRBD1 (6 bases). The CDR3 consists of 14 residues. In germline, CDR1 is SEHNR, CDR2 FQNEAQ (reference sequence). Trimming stripped 7 bases from V and 1 base from J, with 11 bases between. The CDR3 nucleotides read TGTGCCAGCACCTTGCAGGGGTCCTACAATGAGCAGTTCTTC. The encoded protein is CASTLQGSYNEQFF.

This clonotype was observed at least ten times. The chain combines TRBV12-3 or TRBV12-4 with TRBJ2-5; D is ambiguous. The V end lost 5 bases, the J end lost 5 bases, and 18 bases lay between the germline ends. The CDR3 covers 15 residues. The CDR3 here is CASSAPRFVGETQYF. The CDR3 coding sequence is TGTGCCAGCAGTGCCCCCCGTTTTGTTGGGGAGACCCAGTACTTC.

This clonotype was recorded many times. The chain couples TRBV18 to TRBJ2-1; 7 nucleotides line up with TRBD2. Germline V gene data show CDR1 as KGHSH and CDR2 as LQKENI. Unmatched junction bases numbered 9, after V lost 6 bases and J lost 1 base. The CDR3 is 16 amino acids. CDR3 DNA sequence: TGTGCCAGCTCTCCGAACCCTAGCGGATCCTACAATGAGCAGTTCTTC. This translates into CASSPNPSGSYNEQFF.